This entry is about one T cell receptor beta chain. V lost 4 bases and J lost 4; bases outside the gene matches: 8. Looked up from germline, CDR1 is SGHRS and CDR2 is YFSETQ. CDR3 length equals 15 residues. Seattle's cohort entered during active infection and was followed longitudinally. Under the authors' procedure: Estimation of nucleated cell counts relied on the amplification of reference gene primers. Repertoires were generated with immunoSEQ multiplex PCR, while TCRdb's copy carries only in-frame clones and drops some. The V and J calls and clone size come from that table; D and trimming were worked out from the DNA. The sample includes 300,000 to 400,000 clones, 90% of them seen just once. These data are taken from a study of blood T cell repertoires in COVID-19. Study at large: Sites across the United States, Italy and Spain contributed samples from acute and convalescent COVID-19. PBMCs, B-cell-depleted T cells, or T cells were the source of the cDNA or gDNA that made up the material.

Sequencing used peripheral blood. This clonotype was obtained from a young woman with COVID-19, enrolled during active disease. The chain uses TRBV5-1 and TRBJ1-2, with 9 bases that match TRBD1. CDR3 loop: CASSQGQGRSYGYTF. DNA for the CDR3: TGCGCCAGCAGCCAGGGACAGGGCCGCTCCTATGGCTACACCTTC. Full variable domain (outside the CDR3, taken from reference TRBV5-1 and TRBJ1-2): KAGVTQTPRYLIKTRGQQVTLSCSPISGHRSVSWYQQTPGQGLQFLFEYFSETQRNKGNFPGRFSGRQFSNSRSEMNVSTLELGDSALYLCASSQGQGRSYGYTFGSGTRLTVV.